The clone carrying this T cell receptor beta chain qualifies as medium-sized. Its cognate antigen is unknown. Reverse transcription used around 500 ng RNA and constant-region primers for alpha and beta. Using multiplexing indices, alpha and beta chain libraries were generated apart by chain-specific third strand synthesis. TCRdb used MiXCR to reprocess the 5' RACE reads, holding one entry per CDR3 protein. The data contain 5,000 to 6,500 distinct CDR3 sequences, about 7.7% of them seen just once; the ten biggest clones take up about 20%. Germline CDR1 SGHVS, CDR2 FNYEAQ. V lost 0 bases and J 5 bases, leaving 17 bases between the germline ends. This CDR3 region has 17 residues. This entry is derived from a study of HIV-infected patients and healthy controls. General observations from the study: Healthy controls carried many MAIT alpha-chain CDR3s, while HIV+ repertoires had few.

The repertoire came from unfractionated whole blood and reflected all unsorted peripheral T cells. This material consisted of blood, taken before antiretroviral therapy. The V and J genes are TRBV7-6 and TRBJ2-1, with D perhaps TRBD1 or TRBD2 (6 bases each). This TCR was sampled from an adult with HIV infection. The CDR3 is CASSLAWKEGVNNEQFF. The CDR3 DNA reads TGTGCCAGCAGCTTAGCGTGGAAGGAGGGGGTAAACAATGAGCAGTTCTTC.